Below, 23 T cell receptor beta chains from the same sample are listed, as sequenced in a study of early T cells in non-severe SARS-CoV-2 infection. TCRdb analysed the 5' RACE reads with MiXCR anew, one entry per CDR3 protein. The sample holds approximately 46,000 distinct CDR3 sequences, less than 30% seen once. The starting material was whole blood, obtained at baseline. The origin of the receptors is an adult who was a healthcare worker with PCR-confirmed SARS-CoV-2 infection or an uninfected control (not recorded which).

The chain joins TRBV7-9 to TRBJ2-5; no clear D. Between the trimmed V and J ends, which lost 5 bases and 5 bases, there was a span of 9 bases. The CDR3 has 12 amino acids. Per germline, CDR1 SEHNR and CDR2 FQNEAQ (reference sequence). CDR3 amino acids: CASSVLGETQYF. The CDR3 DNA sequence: TGTGCCAGCAGCGTTCTAGGGGAGACCCAGTACTTC.

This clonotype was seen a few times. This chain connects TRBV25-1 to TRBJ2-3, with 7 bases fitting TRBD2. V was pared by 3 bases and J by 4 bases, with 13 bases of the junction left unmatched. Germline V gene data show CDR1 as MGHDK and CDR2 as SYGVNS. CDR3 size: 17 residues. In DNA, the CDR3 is TGTGCCAGCAGTGATTGGGGCGGGGGAGCTGGCCCAGATACGCAGTATTTT. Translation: CASSDWGGGAGPDTQYF.

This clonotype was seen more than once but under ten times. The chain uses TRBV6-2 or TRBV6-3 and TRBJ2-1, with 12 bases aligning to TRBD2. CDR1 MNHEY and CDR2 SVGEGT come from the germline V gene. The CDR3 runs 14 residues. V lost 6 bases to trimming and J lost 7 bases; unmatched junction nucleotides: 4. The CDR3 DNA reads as TGTGCCAGCAGCCCCGGGACTAGCGGGAATGAGCAGTTCTTC. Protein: CASSPGTSGNEQFF.

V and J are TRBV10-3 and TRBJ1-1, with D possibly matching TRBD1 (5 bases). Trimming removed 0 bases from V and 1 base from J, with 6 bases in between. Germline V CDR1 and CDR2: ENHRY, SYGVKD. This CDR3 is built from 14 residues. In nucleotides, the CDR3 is TGTGCCATCAGTGAGTCTAGGGGGAACACTGAAGCTTTCTTT. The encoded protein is CAISESRGNTEAFF.

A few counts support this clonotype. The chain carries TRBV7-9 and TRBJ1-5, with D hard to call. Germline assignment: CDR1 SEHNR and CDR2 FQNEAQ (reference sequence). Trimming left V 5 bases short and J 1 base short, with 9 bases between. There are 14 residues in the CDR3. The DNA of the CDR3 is TGTGCCAGCAGCCCCAGTACCAGCAATCAGCCCCAGCATTTT. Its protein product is CASSPSTSNQPQHF.

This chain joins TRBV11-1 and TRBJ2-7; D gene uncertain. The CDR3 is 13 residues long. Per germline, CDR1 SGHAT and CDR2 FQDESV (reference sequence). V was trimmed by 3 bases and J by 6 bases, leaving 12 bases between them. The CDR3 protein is CASSFRMSLEQYF. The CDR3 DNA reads TGTGCCAGCAGCTTCCGGATGTCCCTCGAGCAGTACTTC.

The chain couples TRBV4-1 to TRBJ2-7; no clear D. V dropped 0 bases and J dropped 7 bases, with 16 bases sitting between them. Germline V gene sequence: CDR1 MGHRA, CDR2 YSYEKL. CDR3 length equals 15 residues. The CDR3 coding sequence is TGCGCCAGCAGCCAAGATGCAGTTGCCTACTGGGAGCAGTACTTC. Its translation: CASSQDAVAYWEQYF.

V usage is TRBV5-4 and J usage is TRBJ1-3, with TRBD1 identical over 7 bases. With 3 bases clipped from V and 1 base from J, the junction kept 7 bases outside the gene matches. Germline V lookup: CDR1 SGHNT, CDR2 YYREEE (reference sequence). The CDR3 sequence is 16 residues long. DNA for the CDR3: TGTGCCAGCAGCTCACAGGGGAGGGTTTCTGGAAACACCATATATTTT. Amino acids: CASSSQGRVSGNTIYF. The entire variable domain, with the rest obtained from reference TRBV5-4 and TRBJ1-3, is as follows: ETGVTQSPTHLIKTRGQQVTLRCSSQSGHNTVSWYQQALGQGPQFIFQYYREEENGRGNFPPRFSGLQFPNYSSELNVNALELDDSALYLCASSSQGRVSGNTIYFGEGSWLTVV.

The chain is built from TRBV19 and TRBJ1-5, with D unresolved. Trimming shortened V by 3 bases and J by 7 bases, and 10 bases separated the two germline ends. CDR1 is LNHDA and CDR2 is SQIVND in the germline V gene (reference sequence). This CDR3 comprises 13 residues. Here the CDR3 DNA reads TGTGCCAGTAGTATGAGGGATTGGCAGCCCCAGCATTTT. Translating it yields CASSMRDWQPQHF.

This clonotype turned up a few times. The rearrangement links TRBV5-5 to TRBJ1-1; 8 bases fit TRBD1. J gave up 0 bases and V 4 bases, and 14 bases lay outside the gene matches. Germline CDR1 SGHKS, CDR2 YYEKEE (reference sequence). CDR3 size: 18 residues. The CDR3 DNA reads TGTGCCAGCAGCCCCAAATTACAGGGGGGAGGAATGAACACTGAAGCTTTCTTT. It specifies CASSPKLQGGGMNTEAFF.

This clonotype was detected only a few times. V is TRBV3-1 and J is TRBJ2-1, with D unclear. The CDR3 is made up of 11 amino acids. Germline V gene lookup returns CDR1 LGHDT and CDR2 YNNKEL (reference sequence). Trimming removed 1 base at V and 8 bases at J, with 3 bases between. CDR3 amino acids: CASSQAYEQFF. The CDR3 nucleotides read TGTGCCAGCAGCCAAGCATATGAGCAGTTCTTC.

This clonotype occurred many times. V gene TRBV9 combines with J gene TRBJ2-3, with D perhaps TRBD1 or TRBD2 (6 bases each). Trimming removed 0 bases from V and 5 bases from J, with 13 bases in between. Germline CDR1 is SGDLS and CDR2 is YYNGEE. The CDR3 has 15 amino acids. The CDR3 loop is CASSVGGTPGDTQYF. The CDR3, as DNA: TGTGCCAGCAGCGTAGGCGGGACACCTGGAGATACGCAGTATTTT.

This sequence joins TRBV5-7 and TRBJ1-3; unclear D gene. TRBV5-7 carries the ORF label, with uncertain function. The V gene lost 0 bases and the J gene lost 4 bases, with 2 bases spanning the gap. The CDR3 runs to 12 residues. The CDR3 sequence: CASSLGGNTIYF. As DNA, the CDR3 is TGTGCCAGCAGCTTGGGAGGAAACACCATATATTTT.

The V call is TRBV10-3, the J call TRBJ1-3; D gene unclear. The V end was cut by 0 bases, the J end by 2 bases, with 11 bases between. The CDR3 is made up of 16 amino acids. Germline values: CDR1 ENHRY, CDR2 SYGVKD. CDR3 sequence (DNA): TGTGCCATCAGTGAGTCGGTCCCCTTTACTGGAAACACCATATATTTT. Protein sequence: CAISESVPFTGNTIYF.

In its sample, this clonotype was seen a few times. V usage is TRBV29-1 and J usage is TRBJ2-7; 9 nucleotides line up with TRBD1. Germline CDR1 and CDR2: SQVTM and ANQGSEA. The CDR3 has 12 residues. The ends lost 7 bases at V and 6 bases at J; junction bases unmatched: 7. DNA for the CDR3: TGCAGCGCCGGGACAGGGAGCGGCGAGCAGTACTTC. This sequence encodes CSAGTGSGEQYF.

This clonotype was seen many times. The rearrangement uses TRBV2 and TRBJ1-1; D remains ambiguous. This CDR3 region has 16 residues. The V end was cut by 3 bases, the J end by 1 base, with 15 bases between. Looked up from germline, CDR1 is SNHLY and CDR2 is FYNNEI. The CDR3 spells CASSEGPNTENTEAFF. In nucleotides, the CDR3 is TGTGCCAGCAGTGAGGGCCCGAATACAGAGAACACTGAAGCTTTCTTT.

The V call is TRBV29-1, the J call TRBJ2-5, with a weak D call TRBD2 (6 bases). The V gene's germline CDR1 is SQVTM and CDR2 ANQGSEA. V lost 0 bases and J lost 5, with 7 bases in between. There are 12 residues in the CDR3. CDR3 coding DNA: TGCAGCGTTGAAGAGCTAGCGGAGACCCAGTACTTC. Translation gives CSVEELAETQYF.

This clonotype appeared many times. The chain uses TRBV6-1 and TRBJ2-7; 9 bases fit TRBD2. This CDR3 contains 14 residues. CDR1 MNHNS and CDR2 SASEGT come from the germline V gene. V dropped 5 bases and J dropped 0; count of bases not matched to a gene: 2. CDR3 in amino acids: CASSSGGTSYEQYF. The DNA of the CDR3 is TGTGCCAGCAGTAGCGGGGGGACCTCCTACGAGCAGTACTTC.

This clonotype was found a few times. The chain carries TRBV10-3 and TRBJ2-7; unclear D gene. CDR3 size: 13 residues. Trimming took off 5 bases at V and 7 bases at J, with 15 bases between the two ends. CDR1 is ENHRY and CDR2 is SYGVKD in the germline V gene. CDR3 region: CAISLAATREQYF. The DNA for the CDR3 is TGTGCCATCAGTCTCGCGGCCACCCGTGAGCAGTACTTC.

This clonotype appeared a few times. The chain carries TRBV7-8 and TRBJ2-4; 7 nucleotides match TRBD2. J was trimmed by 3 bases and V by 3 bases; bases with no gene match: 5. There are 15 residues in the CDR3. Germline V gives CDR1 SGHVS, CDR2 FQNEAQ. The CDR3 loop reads CASSLAGEGKNIQYF. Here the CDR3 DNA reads TGTGCCAGCAGCTTGGCGGGGGAAGGCAAAAACATTCAGTACTTC.

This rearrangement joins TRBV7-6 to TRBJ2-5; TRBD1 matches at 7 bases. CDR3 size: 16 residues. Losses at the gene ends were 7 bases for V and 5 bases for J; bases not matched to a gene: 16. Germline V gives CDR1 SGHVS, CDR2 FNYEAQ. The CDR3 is CASTPVTTGDFETQYF. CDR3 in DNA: TGTGCCAGCACCCCGGTGACCACAGGGGATTTTGAGACCCAGTACTTC.

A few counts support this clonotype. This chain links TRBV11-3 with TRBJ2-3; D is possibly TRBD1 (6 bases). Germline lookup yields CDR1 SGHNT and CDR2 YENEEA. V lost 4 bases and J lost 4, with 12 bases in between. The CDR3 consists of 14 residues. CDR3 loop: CASSWAPGADTQYF. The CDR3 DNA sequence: TGTGCCAGCAGCTGGGCCCCAGGGGCAGATACGCAGTATTTT. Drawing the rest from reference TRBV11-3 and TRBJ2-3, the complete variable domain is EAGVVQSPRYKIIEKKQPVAFWCNPISGHNTLYWYLQNLGQGPELLIRYENEEAVDDSQLPKDRFSAERLKGVDSTLKIQPAELGDSAVYLCASSWAPGADTQYFGPGTRLTVL.

CDR3 amino acids: CASSKSETREQYF. In nucleotides, the CDR3 is TGTGCCAGCAGCAAAAGTGAAACACGGGAGCAGTACTTC. V is TRBV21-1 and J is TRBJ2-7. TRBV21-1 is recorded as a pseudogene. The CDR3 runs to 13 residues.